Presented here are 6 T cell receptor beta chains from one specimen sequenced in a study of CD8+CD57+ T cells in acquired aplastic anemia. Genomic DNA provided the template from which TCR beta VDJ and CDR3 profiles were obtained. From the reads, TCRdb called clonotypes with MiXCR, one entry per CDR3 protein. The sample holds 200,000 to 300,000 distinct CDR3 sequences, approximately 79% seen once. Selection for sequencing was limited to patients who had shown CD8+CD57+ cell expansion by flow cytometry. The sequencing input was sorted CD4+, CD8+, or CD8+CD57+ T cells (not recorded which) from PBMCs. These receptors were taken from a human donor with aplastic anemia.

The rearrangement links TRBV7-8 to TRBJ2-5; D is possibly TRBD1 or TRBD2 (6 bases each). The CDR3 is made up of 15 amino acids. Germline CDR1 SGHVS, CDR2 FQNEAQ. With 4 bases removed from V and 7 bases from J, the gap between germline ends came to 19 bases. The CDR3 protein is CASSSPGAWGATQYF. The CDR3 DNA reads TGTGCCAGCAGCTCACCGGGGGCCTGGGGTGCGACCCAGTACTTC.

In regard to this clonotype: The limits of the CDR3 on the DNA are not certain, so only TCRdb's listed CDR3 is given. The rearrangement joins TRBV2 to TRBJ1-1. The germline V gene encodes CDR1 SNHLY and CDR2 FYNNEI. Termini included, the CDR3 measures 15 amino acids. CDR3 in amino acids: CASSLVARGNAQVFF.

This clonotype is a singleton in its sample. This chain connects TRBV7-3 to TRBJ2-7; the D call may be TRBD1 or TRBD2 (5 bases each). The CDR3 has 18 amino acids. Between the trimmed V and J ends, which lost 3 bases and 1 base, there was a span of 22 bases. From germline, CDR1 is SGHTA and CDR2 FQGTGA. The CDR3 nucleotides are TGTGCCAGCAGCTTTCAACCAGACGGGGCAGCCCGTTCCTACGAGCAGTACGTC. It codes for CASSFQPDGAARSYEQYV.

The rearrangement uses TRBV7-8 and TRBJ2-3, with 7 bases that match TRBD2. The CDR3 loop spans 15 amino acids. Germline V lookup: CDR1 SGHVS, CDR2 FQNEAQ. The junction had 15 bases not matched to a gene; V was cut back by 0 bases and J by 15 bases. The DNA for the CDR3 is TGTGCCAGCAGCTTAGCGGGAGGGAGCGATACGAAGTATTATTTT. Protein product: CASSLAGGSDTKYYF.

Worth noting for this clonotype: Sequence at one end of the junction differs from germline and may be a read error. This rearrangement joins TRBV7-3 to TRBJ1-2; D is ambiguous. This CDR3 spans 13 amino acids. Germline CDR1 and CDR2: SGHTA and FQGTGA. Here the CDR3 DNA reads TGTGCCAGCAGCTTGGCGAGGAGCGCTGACTATGGCTTC. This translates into CASSLARSADYGF.

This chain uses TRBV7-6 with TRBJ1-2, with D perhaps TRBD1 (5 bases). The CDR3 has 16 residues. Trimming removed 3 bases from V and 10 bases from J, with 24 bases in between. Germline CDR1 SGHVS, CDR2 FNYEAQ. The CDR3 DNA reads TGTGCCAGCAGCTTGGAGAGGGACGGGTCACTCCTCCACTACACCTTC. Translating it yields CASSLERDGSLLHYTF.